This entry describes one T cell receptor (beta chain). Its antigen remains unidentified. Base quality data are lacking; no much larger clone is found one base away. This record comes from a study of human T cells and chemical hapten exposure listed by TCRdb under 2021. Context from the whole study: For sensitization, 2% DPC in acetone was applied to an approximately 2 cm by approximately 2 cm area of upper inner arm skin. For TCR sequencing, blood came from twenty-nine alopecia patients at anywhere from one to four time points (pre-sensitization, 2, 6 and 24 weeks). Libraries were pooled for sequencing, and variation in per-sample TCR yields was attributed mainly to small differences in library volumes within the pool. Patch testing was done on the upper back using Finn chambers containing 0.01% DPC, and results were scored after 6 days according to International Contact Dermatitis Research Group standards. In alopecia patients, the study followed how the peripheral blood TCR repertoire changed in vivo over primary and secondary sensitization to diphenylcyclopropenone (DPC), a hapten. Alopecia areata with under or over 50% scalp involvement, alopecia totalis and alopecia universalis were represented in the patient cohort, which was mostly female. Patients additionally received weekly therapeutic DPC doses to the scalp throughout the approximately 25-week study period. Blood samples were taken from patients before sensitization (week 0) and at 2, 6 and about 24 weeks after DPC sensitization. The investigation overall reported the following: Alopecia, a presumed autoimmune disease, was present in all patients, so the immune response of the patients might differ from that of healthy individuals. Compared with pre-sensitization or healthy control sets, expanded TCRs formed significantly more large CDR3 similarity clusters, which is consistent with antigen-driven responses. No change with DPC sensitization was found in the number of TCRs above 1 in 1000 frequency, and no evidence of global repertoire structure alterations was found. After repeated subsampling, the strength of the expansion versus patch-test correlation and the threshold at which it became significant changed. Patch test score correlated positively with the number of PT1 expanded TCRs, reaching significance at thresholds 8, 16 and 32 but not at 4.

This specimen's time point label, interpreted: pre-sensitization, week 0. The treatment or condition label, as the study defines it: therapeutic diphenylcyclopropenone sensitization with weekly scalp DPC. Blood at each patch-test visit was drawn before the patch test was applied. To be eligible, patients had to be aged 18 to 70, diagnosed with alopecia and judged suitable for DPC therapy, while pregnant patients were excluded. Unfractionated whole blood was collected in Tempus Blood RNA tubes, and total RNA was extracted from that blood. Library construction relied on RACE. Sequencing took place on a NextSeq 500. During library preparation, unique molecular identifiers were attached to individual cDNA molecules so that TCRs could be counted quantitatively and reproducibly. From each blood RNA sample, both TCR alpha and TCR beta chains were sequenced. The original pipeline was this. A median of around 100,000 TCRs per sample was observed, with a range of roughly 23,224 to 750,000. V, J and CDR3 annotation of the TCR reads was performed with the Decombinator software suite. To make PS versus PT1 abundance plots, every sample was subsampled to the same number of TCRs (28,000). TCRs were defined as expanded if absent before sensitization and observed at least eight times at the 2-week time point. The public reads were quality trimmed at Q25 with fastp and then assembled into clones with MiXCR by TCRdb, keeping productive beta chains. Each entry is one CDR3 protein sequence, shown with its most common DNA and genes. It is TCRdb's table, rather than the study itself, that gives the V and J calls and clone size. The sample profile shows more than 80,000 distinct CDR3 sequences; approximately 12% of them were found once. Of the sample, around 1.7% falls within the top ten clones.

Measured from the cysteine to the phenylalanine, the CDR3 is 13 residues long. Here the CDR3 DNA is all that survives: 39 bases in frame from base 1. Between the V and J ends, shortened by 8 bases and 6 bases respectively, the junction contains 20 bases. The germline V gene (reference sequence) gives CDR1 as DFQATT and CDR2 as SNEGSKA. This receptor was identified in a woman between 45 and 60 years old with alopecia areata. Some clones in this sample may be carry-over from other donors' samples. The starting material was whole blood, obtained in connection with sensitization to the hapten diphenylcyclopropenone (DPC). This sequence uses TRBV20-1 and TRBJ2-7; the D call is tentative, TRBD1 or TRBD2, as each matches 7 bases. DNA sequence: TGCAGTCCTCTGGGGGGGACAGCGGGCGAGCAGTACTTC. Its protein product is CSPLGGTAGEQYF.